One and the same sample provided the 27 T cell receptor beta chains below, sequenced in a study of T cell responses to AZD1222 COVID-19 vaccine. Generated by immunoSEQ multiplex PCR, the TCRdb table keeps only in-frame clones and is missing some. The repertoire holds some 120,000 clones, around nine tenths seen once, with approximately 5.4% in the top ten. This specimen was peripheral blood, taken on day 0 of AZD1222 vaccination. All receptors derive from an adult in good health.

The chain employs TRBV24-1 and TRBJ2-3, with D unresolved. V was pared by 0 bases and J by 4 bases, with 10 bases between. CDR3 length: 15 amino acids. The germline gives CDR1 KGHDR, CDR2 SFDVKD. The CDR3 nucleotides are TGTGCCACCAGTGATTTGAGTGACAAGGCAGATACGCAGTATTTT. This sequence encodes CATSDLSDKADTQYF.

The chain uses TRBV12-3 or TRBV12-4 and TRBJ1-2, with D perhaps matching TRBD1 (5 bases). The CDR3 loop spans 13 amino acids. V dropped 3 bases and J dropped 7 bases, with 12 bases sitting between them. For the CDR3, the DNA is TGTGCCAGCAGTTTGGGAGGGGACCGTGGCTACACCTTC. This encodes CASSLGGDRGYTF.

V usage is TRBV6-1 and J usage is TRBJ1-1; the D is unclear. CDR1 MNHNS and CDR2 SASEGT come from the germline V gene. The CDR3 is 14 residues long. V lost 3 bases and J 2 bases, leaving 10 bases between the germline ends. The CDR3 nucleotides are TGTGCCAGCAGTGAGGTCGATCGTAACACTGAAGCTTTCTTT. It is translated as CASSEVDRNTEAFF.

In nucleotides, the CDR3 is TGTGCCATCAGTGAGTCGTTTAGCGGGGGGATGAAAAAAAATGAGCAGTTCTTC. Translating it yields CAISESFSGGMKKNEQFF. The chain couples TRBV10-3 to TRBJ2-1; 10 positions agree with TRBD2. CDR1 and CDR2 (germline): ENHRY, SYGVKD. The ends lost 0 bases at V and 7 bases at J; junction bases unmatched: 12. CDR3 size: 18 residues.

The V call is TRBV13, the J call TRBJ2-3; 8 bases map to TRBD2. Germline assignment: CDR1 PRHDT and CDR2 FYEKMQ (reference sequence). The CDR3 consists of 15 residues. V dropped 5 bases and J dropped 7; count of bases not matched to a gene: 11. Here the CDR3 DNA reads TGTGCCAGCAGCCTTAATCCGGGGGGGCCGAATACGCAGTATTTT. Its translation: CASSLNPGGPNTQYF.

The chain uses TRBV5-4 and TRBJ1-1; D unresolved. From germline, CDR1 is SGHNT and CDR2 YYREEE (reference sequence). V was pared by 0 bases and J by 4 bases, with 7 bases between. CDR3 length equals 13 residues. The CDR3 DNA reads TGTGCCAGCAGCTTGGTGCCGGGCACTGAAGCTTTCTTT. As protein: CASSLVPGTEAFF.

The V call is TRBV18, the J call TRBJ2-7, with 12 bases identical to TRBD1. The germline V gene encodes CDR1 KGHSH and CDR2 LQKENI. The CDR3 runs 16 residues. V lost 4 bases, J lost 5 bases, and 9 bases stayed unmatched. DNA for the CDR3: TGTGCCAGCTCACTAGAGGCCGGGACAGGGGGCCACGAGCAGTACTTC. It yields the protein CASSLEAGTGGHEQYF.

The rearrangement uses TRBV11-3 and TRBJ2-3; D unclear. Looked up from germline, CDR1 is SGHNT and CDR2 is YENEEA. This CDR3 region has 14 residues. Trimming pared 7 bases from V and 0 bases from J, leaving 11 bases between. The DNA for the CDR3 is TGTGCCAGCAAACGCCTGGCTAGCACAGATACGCAGTATTTT. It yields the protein CASKRLASTDTQYF.

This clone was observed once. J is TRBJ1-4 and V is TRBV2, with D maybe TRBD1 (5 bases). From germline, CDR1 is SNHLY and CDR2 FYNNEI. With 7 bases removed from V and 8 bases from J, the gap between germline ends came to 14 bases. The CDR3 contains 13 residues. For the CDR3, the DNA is TGTGCCAGCACCCCGGGACCACGGGAAAAACTGTTTTTT. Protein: CASTPGPREKLFF.

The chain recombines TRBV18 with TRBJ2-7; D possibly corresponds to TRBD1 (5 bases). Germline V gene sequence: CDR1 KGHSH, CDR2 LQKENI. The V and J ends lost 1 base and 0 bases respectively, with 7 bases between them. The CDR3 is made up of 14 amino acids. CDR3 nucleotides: TGTGCCAGCTCACCACGACAGAGCTCCTACGAGCAGTACTTC. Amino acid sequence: CASSPRQSSYEQYF. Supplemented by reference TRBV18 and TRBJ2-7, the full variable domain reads NAGVMQNPRHLVRRRGQEARLRCSPMKGHSHVYWYRQLPEEGLKFMVYLQKENIIDESGMPKERFSAEFPKEGPSILRIQQVVRGDSAAYFCASSPRQSSYEQYFGPGTRLTVT.

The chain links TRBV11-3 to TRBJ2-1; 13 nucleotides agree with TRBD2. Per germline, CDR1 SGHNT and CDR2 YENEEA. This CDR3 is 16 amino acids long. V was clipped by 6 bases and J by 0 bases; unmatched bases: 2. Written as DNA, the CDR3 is TGTGCCAGCAGGGGACTAGCGGGGAACTCCTACAATGAGCAGTTCTTC. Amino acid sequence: CASRGLAGNSYNEQFF.

CDR3 nucleotide sequence: TGTGCCAGCAGCCGCGGGACTTCTGCAACTAATGAAAAACTGTTTTTT. Translated: CASSRGTSATNEKLFF. The V call is TRBV11-3, the J call TRBJ1-4, with TRBD1 as a possible D gene (5 bases). The germline V and J ends were trimmed by 5 bases and 0 bases, with 13 bases remaining between them. CDR1 and CDR2 (germline): SGHNT, YENEEA. The CDR3 covers 16 residues. The full variable domain, rest sourced from reference TRBV11-3 and TRBJ1-4, is EAGVVQSPRYKIIEKKQPVAFWCNPISGHNTLYWYLQNLGQGPELLIRYENEEAVDDSQLPKDRFSAERLKGVDSTLKIQPAELGDSAVYLCASSRGTSATNEKLFFGSGTQLSVL.

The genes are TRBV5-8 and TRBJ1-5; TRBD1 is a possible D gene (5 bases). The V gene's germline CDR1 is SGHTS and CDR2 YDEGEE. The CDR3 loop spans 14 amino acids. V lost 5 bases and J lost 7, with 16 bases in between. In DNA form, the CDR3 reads TGTGCCAGCAGTAGACAGCAAAATATCCAGCCCCAGCATTTT. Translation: CASSRQQNIQPQHF.

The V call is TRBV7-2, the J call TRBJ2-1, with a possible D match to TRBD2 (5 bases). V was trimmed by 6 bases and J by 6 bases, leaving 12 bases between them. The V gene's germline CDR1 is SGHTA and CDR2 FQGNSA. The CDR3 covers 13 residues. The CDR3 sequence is CASSQAVANEQFF. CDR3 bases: TGTGCCAGCAGTCAAGCGGTTGCCAATGAGCAGTTCTTC.

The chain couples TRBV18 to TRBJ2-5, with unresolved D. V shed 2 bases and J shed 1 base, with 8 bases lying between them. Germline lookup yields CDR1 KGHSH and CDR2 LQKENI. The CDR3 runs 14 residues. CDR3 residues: CASSPSGIQETQYF. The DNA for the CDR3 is TGTGCCAGCTCACCATCAGGCATCCAAGAGACCCAGTACTTC. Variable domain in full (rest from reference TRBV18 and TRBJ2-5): NAGVMQNPRHLVRRRGQEARLRCSPMKGHSHVYWYRQLPEEGLKFMVYLQKENIIDESGMPKERFSAEFPKEGPSILRIQQVVRGDSAAYFCASSPSGIQETQYFGPGTRLLVL.

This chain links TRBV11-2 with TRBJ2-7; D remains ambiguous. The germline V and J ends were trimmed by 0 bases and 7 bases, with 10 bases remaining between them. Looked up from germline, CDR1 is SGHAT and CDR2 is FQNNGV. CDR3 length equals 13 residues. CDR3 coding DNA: TGTGCCAGCAGCTTAGAGTTGGTTTCAGAGCAGTACTTC. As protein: CASSLELVSEQYF. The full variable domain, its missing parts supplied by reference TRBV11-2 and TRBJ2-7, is EAGVAQSPRYKIIEKRQSVAFWCNPISGHATLYWYQQILGQGPKLLIQFQNNGVVDDSQLPKDRFSAERLKGVDSTLKIQPAKLEDSAVYLCASSLELVSEQYFGPGTRLTVT.

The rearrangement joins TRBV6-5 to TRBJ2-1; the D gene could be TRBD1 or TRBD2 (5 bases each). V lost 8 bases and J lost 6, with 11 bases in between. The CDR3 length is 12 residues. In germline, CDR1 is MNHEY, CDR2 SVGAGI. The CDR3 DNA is TGTGCCAGCCGAGGGGAAACCAATGAGCAGTTCTTC. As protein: CASRGETNEQFF.

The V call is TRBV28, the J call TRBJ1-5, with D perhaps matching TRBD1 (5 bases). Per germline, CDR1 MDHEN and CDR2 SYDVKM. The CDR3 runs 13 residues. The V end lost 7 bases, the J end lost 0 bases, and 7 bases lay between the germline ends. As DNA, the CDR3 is TGTGCCAGCAATAGGGGTAGCAATCAGCCCCAGCATTTT. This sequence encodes CASNRGSNQPQHF. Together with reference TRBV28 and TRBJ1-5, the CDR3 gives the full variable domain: DVKVTQSSRYLVKRTGEKVFLECVQDMDHENMFWYRQDPGLGLRLIYFSYDVKMKEKGDIPEGYSVSREKKERFSLILESASTNQTSMYLCASNRGSNQPQHFGDGTRLSIL.

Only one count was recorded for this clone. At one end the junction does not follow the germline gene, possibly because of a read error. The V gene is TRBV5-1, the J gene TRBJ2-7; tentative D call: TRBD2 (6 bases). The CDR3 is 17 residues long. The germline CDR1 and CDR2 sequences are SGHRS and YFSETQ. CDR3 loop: CAGSLDGSIQSSYEQYF. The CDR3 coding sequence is TGCGCCGGCAGCCTAGACGGGAGTATCCAGTCTTCCTACGAGCAGTACTTC.

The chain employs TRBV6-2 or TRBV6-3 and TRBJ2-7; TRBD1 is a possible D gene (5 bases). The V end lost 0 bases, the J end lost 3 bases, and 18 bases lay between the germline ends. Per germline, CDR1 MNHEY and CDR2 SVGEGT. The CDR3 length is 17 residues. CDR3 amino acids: CASSYSPSHRTLYEQYF. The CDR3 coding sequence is TGTGCCAGCAGTTACTCCCCTTCGCACAGGACCCTCTACGAGCAGTACTTC.

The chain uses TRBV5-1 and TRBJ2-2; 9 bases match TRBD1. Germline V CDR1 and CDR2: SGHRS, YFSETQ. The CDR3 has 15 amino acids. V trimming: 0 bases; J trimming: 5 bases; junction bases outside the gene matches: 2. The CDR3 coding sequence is TGCGCCAGCAGCTTGGACAGGGGGCGGACCGGGGAGCTGTTTTTT. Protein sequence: CASSLDRGRTGELFF.

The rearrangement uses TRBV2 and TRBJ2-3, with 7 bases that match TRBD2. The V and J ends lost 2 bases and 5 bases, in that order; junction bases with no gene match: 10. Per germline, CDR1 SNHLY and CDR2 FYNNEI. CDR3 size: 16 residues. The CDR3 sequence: CASSEIGGGPLDTQYF. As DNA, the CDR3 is TGTGCCAGCAGTGAAATCGGGGGAGGGCCATTAGATACGCAGTATTTT.

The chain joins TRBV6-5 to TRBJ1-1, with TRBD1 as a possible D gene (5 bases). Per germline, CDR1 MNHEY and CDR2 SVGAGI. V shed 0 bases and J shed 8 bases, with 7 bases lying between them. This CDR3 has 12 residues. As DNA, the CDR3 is TGTGCCAGCAGTTACTCGGCAGGGGAAGCTTTCTTT. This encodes CASSYSAGEAFF.

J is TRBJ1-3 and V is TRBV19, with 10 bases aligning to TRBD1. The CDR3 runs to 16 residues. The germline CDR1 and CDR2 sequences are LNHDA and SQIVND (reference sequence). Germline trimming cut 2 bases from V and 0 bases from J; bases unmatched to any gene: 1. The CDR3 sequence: CASSIRTGGSGNTIYF. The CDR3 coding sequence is TGTGCCAGTAGTATACGGACAGGGGGCTCTGGAAACACCATATATTTT.

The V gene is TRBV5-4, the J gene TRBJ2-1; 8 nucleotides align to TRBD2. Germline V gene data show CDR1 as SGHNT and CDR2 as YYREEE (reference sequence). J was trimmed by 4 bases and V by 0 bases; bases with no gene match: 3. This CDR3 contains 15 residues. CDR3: CASSLELAAYNEQFF. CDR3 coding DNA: TGTGCCAGCAGCTTGGAACTAGCGGCTTACAATGAGCAGTTCTTC.

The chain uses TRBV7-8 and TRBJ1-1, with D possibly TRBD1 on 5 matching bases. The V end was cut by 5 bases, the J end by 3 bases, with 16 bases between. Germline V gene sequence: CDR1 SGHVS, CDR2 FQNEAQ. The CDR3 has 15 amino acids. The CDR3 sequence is CASSEGHVSYTEAFF. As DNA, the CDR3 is TGTGCCAGCAGCGAGGGGCATGTGTCGTACACTGAAGCTTTCTTT. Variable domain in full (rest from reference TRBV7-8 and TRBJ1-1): GAGVSQSPRYKVAKRGQDVALRCDPISGHVSLFWYQQALGQGPEFLTYFQNEAQLDKSGLPSDRFFAERPEGSVSTLKIQRTQQEDSAVYLCASSEGHVSYTEAFFGQGTRLTVV.

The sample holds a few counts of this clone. CDR3 in DNA: TGCGCCAGCAGCTTCCGGGACAGTGGCTCCTACGAGCAGTACTTC. Protein: CASSFRDSGSYEQYF. The chain carries TRBV4-1 and TRBJ2-7, with 7 bases identical to TRBD1. Germline-derived CDR1 and CDR2 are MGHRA and YSYEKL. V trimming: 5 bases; J trimming: 0 bases; junction bases outside the gene matches: 7. The CDR3 has 15 residues.